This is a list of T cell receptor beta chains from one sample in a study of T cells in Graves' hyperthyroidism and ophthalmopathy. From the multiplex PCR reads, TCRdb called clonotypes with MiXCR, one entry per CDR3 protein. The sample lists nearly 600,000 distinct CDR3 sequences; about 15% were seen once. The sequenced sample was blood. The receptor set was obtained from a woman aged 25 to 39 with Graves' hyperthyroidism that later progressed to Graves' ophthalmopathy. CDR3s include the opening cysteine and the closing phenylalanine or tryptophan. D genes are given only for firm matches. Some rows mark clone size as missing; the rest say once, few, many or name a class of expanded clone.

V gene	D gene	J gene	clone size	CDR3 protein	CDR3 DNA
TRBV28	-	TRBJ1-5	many	CASSHRGQDQPQHF	TGTGCCAGCAGCCACCGGGGCCAAGATCAGCCCCAGCATTTT
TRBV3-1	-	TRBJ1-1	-	CACSQATSVQGGTEAFF	TGTGCCTGCAGCCAAGCGACTTCGGTGCAGGGTGGCACTGAAGCTTTCTTT
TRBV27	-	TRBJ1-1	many	CASSSPGVNTEAFF	TGTGCCAGCAGTTCCCCAGGGGTGAACACTGAAGCTTTCTTT
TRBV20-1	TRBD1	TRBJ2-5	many	CSARGSGQTGETQYF	TGCAGTGCTAGAGGGTCGGGACAGACGGGTGAGACCCAGTACTTC
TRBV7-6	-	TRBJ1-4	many	CASSLASAGNEKLFF	TGTGCCAGCAGCTTAGCGAGTGCCGGCAATGAAAAACTGTTTTTT
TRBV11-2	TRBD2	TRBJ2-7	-	CASSVPTSGNPYEQYF	TGTGCCAGCAGCGTACCGACTAGCGGGAACCCCTACGAGCAGTACTTC
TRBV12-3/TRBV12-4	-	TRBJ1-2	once	CASTRHGARGGYTF	TGTGCCAGCACGCGACATGGGGCGCGCGGAGGCTACACCTTC
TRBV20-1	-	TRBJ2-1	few	CSADRVLAGASSYNEQFF	TGCAGTGCTGACAGGGTGTTGGCGGGGGCCAGCTCCTACAATGAGCAGTTCTTC
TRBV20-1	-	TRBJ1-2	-	CSASSYRVGYGYTF	TGCAGTGCTAGTTCTTACAGGGTTGGCTATGGCTACACCTTC
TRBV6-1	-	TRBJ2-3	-	CASSDGPGGTDTQYF	TGTGCCAGCAGTGACGGCCCAGGAGGCACAGATACGCAGTATTTT
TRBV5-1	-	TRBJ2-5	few	CASSLEASREETQYF	TGCGCCAGCAGCTTGGAGGCTAGCCGAGAAGAGACCCAGTACTTC
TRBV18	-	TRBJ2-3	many	CASSTGHQDLTDTQYF	TGTGCCAGCTCAACGGGACACCAAGACCTCACAGATACGCAGTATTTT